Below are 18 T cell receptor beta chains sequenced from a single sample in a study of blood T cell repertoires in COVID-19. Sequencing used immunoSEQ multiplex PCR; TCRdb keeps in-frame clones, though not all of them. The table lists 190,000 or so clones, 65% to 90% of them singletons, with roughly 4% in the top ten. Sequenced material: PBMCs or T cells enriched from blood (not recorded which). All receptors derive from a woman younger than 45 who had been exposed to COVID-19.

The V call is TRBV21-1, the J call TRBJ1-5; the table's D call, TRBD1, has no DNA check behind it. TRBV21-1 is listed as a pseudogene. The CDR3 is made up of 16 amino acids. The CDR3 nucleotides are TGTGCCAGCAGCAAATGGGGGACAGGGGGAGGACAGCCCCAGCATTTT. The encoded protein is CASSKWGTGGGQPQHF.

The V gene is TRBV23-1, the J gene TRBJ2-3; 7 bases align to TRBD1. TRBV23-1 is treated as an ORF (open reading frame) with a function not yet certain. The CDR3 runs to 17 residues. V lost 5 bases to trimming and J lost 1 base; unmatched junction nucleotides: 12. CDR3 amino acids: CASSLEQDRFCTDTQYF. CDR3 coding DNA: TGCGCCAGCAGTTTAGAACAGGACAGGTTTTGCACAGATACGCAGTATTTT.

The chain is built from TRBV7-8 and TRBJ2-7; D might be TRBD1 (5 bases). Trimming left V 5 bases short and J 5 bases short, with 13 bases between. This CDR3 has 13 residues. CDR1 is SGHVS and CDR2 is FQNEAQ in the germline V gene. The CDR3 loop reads CASSTDRSHEQYF. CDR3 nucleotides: TGTGCCAGCAGCACAGACAGATCCCACGAGCAGTACTTC. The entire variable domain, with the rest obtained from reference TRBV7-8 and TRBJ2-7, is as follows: GAGVSQSPRYKVAKRGQDVALRCDPISGHVSLFWYQQALGQGPEFLTYFQNEAQLDKSGLPSDRFFAERPEGSVSTLKIQRTQQEDSAVYLCASSTDRSHEQYFGPGTRLTVT.

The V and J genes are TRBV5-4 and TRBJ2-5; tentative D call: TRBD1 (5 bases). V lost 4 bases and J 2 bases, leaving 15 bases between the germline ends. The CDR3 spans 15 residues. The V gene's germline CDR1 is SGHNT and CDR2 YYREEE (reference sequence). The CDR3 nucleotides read TGTGCCAGCAGCATAATAAGGGGCCTACAAGAGACCCAGTACTTC. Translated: CASSIIRGLQETQYF.

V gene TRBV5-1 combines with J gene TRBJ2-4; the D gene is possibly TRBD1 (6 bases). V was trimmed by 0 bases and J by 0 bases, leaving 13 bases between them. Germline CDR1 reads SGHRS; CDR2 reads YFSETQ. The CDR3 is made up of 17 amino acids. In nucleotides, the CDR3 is TGCGCCAGCAGCTTGGATCGACAGGACCTAGCCAAAAACATTCAGTACTTC. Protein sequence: CASSLDRQDLAKNIQYF. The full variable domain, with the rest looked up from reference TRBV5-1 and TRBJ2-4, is KAGVTQTPRYLIKTRGQQVTLSCSPISGHRSVSWYQQTPGQGLQFLFEYFSETQRNKGNFPGRFSGRQFSNSRSEMNVSTLELGDSALYLCASSLDRQDLAKNIQYFGAGTRLSVL.

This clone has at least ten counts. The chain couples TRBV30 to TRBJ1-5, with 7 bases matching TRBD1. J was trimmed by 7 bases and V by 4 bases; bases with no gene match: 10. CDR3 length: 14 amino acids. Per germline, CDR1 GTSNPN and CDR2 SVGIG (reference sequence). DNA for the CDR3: TGTGCCTGGACCCCTCCAGGAGGGGGCCAGCCCCAGCATTTT. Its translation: CAWTPPGGGQPQHF.

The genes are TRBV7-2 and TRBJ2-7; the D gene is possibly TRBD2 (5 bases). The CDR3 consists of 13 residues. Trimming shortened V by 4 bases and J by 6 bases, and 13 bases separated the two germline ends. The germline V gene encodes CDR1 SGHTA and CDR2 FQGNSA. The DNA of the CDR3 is TGTGCCAGCAGCTCCGGGGTCCCTGGCGAGCAGTACTTC. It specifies CASSSGVPGEQYF.

This CDR3 reads CASSRDSNLYGYTF. The CDR3 DNA reads as TGTGCCAGCTCCCGGGACAGCAACCTTTATGGCTACACCTTC. V gene TRBV6-5 combines with J gene TRBJ1-2; 7 nucleotides agree with TRBD1. V lost 8 bases, J lost 5 bases, and 11 bases stayed unmatched. In germline, CDR1 is MNHEY, CDR2 SVGAGI. The CDR3 totals 14 residues.

The CDR3, as DNA: TGTGCCTGGAGGGCCGGGACTAGCGGGGGCCAAGAGACCCAGTACTTC. Its protein product is CAWRAGTSGGQETQYF. The genes are TRBV30 and TRBJ2-5; 14 bases map to TRBD2. The CDR3 contains 16 residues. V trimming: 3 bases; J trimming: 1 base; junction bases outside the gene matches: 4. Germline V gives CDR1 GTSNPN, CDR2 SVGIG (reference sequence).

The CDR3 loop is CASRLTPGGEAFF. CDR3 nucleotides: TGTGCCAGCAGACTGACCCCTGGGGGGGAAGCTTTCTTT. The chain uses TRBV6-5 and TRBJ1-1; perhaps TRBD1 as D (5 bases). There are 13 residues in the CDR3. Per the germline V gene, CDR1 is MNHEY and CDR2 is SVGAGI. Trimming stripped 6 bases from V and 8 bases from J, with 16 bases between.

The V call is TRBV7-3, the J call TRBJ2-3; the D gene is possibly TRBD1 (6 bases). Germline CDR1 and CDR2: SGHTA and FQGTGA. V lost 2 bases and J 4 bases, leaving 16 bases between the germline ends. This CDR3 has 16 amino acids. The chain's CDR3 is CASSLGPGAPPDTQYF. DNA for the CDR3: TGTGCCAGCAGCTTAGGCCCAGGGGCTCCTCCAGATACGCAGTATTTT.

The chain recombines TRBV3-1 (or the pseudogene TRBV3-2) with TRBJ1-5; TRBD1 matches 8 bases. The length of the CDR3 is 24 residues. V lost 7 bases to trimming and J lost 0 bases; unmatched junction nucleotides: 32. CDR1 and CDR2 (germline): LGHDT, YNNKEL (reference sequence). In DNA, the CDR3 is TGTGCCAGCATCCCAAATCGGGGATACAGGGGGGCCTACTCGAGCCCTTATAGCAATCAGCCCCAGCATTTT. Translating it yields CASIPNRGYRGAYSSPYSNQPQHF.

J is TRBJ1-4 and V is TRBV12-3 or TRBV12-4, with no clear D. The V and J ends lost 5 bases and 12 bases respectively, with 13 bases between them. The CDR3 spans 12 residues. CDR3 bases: TGTGCCAGCAGTCTCCTCGGCGGAGAACTGTTTTTT. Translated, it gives CASSLLGGELFF.

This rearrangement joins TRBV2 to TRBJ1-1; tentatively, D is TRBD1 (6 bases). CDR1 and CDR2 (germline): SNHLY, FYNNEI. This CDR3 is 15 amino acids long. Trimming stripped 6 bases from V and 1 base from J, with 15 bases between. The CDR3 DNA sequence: TGTGCCAGCAGCAGGGGCCTGCGGTCGAACACTGAAGCTTTCTTT. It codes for CASSRGLRSNTEAFF.

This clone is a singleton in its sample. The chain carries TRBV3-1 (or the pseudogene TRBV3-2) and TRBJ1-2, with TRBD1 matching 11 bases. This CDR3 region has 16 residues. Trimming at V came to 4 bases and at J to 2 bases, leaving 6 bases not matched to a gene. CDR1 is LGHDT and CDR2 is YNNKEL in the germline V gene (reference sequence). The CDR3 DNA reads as TGTGCCAGCAGCCCTCCGGGGACAGGGGGAAACTATGGCTACACCTTC. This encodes CASSPPGTGGNYGYTF.

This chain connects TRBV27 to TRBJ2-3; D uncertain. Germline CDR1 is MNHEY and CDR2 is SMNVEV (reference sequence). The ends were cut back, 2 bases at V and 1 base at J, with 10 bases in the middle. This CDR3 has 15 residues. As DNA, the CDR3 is TGTGCCAGCAGTTTACTGTGGCCCCGCACAGATACGCAGTATTTT. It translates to CASSLLWPRTDTQYF.

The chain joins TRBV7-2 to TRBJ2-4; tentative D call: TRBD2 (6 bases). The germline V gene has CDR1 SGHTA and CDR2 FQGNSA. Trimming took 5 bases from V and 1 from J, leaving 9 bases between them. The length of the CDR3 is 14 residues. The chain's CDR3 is CASSRGKAKNIQYF. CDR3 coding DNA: TGTGCCAGCAGCCGCGGGAAGGCCAAAAACATTCAGTACTTC.

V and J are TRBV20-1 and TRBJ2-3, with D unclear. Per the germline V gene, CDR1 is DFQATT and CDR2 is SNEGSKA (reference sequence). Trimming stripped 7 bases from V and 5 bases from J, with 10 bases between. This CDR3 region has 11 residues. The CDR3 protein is CSGSPQDTQYF. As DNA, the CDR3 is TGCAGTGGTTCCCCACAAGATACGCAGTATTTT.